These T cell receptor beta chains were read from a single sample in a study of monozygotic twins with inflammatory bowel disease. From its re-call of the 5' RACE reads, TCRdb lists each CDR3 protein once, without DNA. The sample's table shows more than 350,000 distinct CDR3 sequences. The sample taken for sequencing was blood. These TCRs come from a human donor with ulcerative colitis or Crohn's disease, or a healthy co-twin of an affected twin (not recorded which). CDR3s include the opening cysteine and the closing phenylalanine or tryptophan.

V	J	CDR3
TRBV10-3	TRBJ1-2	CAISHNREEGYTF
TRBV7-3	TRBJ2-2	CASSQGASPNTGELFF
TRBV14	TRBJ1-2	CASSQGPRDVYGYTF
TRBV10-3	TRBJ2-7	CAISESSAGANRIEQYF
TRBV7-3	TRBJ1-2	CASSSQGADGYTF
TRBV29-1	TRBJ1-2	CSVRTGGSYGYTF
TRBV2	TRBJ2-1	CASSELHNEQFF
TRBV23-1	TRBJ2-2	CASTHRDTGELFF
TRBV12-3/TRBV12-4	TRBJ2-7	CASSSTGVDEQYF
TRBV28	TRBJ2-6	CASREGNGANVLTF
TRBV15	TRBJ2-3	CATSRVSDTQYF
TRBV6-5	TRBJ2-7	CASSYSSGPVYEQYF
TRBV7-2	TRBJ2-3	CASSLGGMATDTQYF
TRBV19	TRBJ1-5	CASSMLAGPGQPQHF
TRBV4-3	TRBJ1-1	CASSQDRGALNTEAFF
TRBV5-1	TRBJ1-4	CASSFELWGEKLFF
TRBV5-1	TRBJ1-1	CASSLRTDLNTEAFF
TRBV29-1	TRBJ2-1	CSVDILAGARANEQFF
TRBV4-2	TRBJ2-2	CASSQAEGPTGELFF
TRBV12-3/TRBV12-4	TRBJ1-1	CASSHDRSEAFF
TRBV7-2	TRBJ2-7	CASSRTSGASSYEQYF
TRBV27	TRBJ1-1	CASTLGVGTEAFF
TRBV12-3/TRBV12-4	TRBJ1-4	CASSRGNGEKLFF
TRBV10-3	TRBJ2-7	CAISGPALYEQYF
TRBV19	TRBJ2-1	CASRIQGIPYNEQFF
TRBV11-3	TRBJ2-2	CASSLRSGTTTGELFF
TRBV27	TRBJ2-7	CASSYADSYEQYF
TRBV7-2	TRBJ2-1	CASSLVSYNEQFF
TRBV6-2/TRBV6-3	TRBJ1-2	CASRAGQTYGYTF
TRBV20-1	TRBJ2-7	CSARASQGTNLYF
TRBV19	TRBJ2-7	CASSGRVSDEQYF
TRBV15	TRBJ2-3	CATSRGDTLADTQYF
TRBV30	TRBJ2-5	CAWSASGLGETQYF
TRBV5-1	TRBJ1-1	CASSSLRDSQLNTEAFF
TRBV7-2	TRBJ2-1	CASRIIPIGYSEQFF
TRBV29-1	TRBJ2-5	CSVGRMGETQYF
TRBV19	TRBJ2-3	CASSILWTGTGTDTQYF
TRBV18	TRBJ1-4	CASSPSLNEKLFF
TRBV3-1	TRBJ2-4	CASSPELTMNMQYF
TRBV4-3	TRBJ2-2	CASSLHRGNTGELFF
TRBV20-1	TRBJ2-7	CSAAQREYEQYF
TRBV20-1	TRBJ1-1	CSARVEGGVDTEAFF
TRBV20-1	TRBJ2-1	CSEGQGAGFGYEQFF
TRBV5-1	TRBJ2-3	CASALAGILTDTQYF